These 18 T cell receptor beta chains came from one sample sequenced in a study of T cells in Graves' hyperthyroidism and ophthalmopathy. From RNA transcripts, TCR beta CDR3 regions were amplified. The HTBI primer set served for first-round RT-PCR of the TCR CDR3. TCRdb redid the calling of the multiplex PCR reads with MiXCR, one entry per CDR3 protein. The repertoire has around 340,000 distinct CDR3 sequences, approximately 17% of them found once; the top ten carry about a third. The sequenced sample was blood. All receptors come from a woman under 40 with Graves' hyperthyroidism that later progressed to Graves' ophthalmopathy.

This clonotype has a handful of counts. The chain combines TRBV7-9 with TRBJ2-1; 8 bases fit TRBD1. This CDR3 is 14 amino acids long. V was pared by 5 bases and J by 6 bases, with 6 bases of the junction left unmatched. CDR1 is SEHNR, CDR2 FQNEAQ, per germline (reference sequence). The CDR3, as DNA: TGTGCCAGCAGCCAAGGACAGGGTGTCAATGAGCAGTTCTTC. This translates into CASSQGQGVNEQFF.

The rearrangement joins TRBV7-2 to TRBJ2-1; 10 bases agree with TRBD2. The germline V gene has CDR1 SGHTA and CDR2 FQGNSA. The CDR3 is 16 residues long. V was clipped by 5 bases and J by 9 bases; unmatched bases: 13. Here the CDR3 reads CASSQPTSGKTGEQFF. CDR3 DNA: TGTGCCAGCAGCCAACCAACTAGCGGGAAAACCGGTGAGCAGTTCTTC.

The chain carries TRBV12-3 or TRBV12-4 and TRBJ2-1; D unclear. With 2 bases removed from V and 2 bases from J, the gap between germline ends came to 7 bases. The CDR3 is made up of 14 amino acids. In nucleotides, the CDR3 is TGTGCCAGCAGTTTACTTCGACCCTACAATGAGCAGTTCTTC. It specifies CASSLLRPYNEQFF.

Regarding this clonotype: A read error may explain this, as a much larger clone is one base away. No conserved phenylalanine or tryptophan ends this CDR3, so it is likely a read error. This chain connects TRBV7-9 to TRBJ1-6; D remains ambiguous. There are 15 residues in the CDR3. Germline V CDR1 and CDR2: SEHNR, FQNEAQ (reference sequence). Trimming shortened V by 5 bases and J by 6 bases, and 14 bases separated the two germline ends. In nucleotides, the CDR3 is TGTGCCAGCAGCCCCGAAGGGCTTATTAATTCACCCCTCCACCTT. It codes for CASSPEGLINSPLHL.

V usage is TRBV7-9 and J usage is TRBJ1-5; weak D call: TRBD1 (5 bases). Per germline, CDR1 SEHNR and CDR2 FQNEAQ (reference sequence). The CDR3 spans 18 residues. The V and J ends lost 1 base and 0 bases respectively, with 16 bases between them. CDR3 sequence (DNA): TGTGCCAGCAGCTTAGGTACGGTCCGGGGCGATAGCAATCAGCCCCAGCATTTT. Amino acids: CASSLGTVRGDSNQPQHF.

This clonotype was observed a single time. The CDR3 region has the DNA TGTGCCAGCAGCCCGCCCGGGGACAGTCTATCTGAAGCTTTCTTT. Amino acids: CASSPPGDSLSEAFF. J is TRBJ1-1 and V is TRBV7-9; 7 nucleotides agree with TRBD1. The CDR3 runs 15 residues. The V segment lost 5 bases and the J segment 6 bases; nucleotides outside the gene matches: 12. Germline V gene data show CDR1 as SEHNR and CDR2 as FQNEAQ (reference sequence).

The chain recombines TRBV19 with TRBJ2-1; 8 bases map to TRBD1. The V and J ends lost 5 bases and 5 bases, in that order; junction bases with no gene match: 5. CDR1 and CDR2 (germline): LNHDA, SQIVND (reference sequence). This CDR3 is 14 amino acids long. The CDR3 DNA reads TGTGCCAGTAGTGCGATACAGGGGGACAATGAGCAGTTCTTC. It encodes CASSAIQGDNEQFF.

CDR3 amino acids: CASTSSGSWSDTQYF. The DNA of the CDR3 is TGTGCCAGCACCTCTAGCGGGAGTTGGTCGGATACGCAGTATTTT. The rearrangement joins TRBV9 to TRBJ2-3; 10 bases are a match to TRBD2. CDR1 SGDLS and CDR2 YYNGEE come from the germline V gene. There are 15 residues in the CDR3. V lost 6 bases, J lost 6 bases, and 10 bases stayed unmatched.

This clonotype was detected a few times. The rearrangement uses TRBV20-1 and TRBJ2-7; D remains unclear. V was cut by 6 bases and J by 3 bases, with 18 bases left in between. This CDR3 has 14 residues. The germline gives CDR1 DFQATT, CDR2 SNEGSKA (reference sequence). In DNA, the CDR3 is TGCAGTGCAAAGATGTCGGGTGGGGACTACGAGCAGTACTTC. Protein: CSAKMSGGDYEQYF.

This clonotype was seen only once. V and J are TRBV7-9 and TRBJ1-1; 9 bases agree with TRBD1. The trim removed 5 bases at V and 2 bases at J, leaving 6 bases unmatched. Germline CDR1 reads SEHNR; CDR2 reads FQNEAQ (reference sequence). The CDR3 extends over 15 amino acids. The CDR3 loop reads CASSRLGQGNTEAFF. The CDR3 DNA reads as TGTGCCAGCAGCAGACTGGGACAGGGAAACACTGAAGCTTTCTTT.

This clonotype has a count of ten or more. The rearrangement links TRBV19 to TRBJ2-2; D is unclear. CDR1 is LNHDA, CDR2 SQIVND, per germline (reference sequence). Trimming cost V 7 bases and J 6 bases, with 6 bases left between them. This CDR3 is 11 amino acids long. The CDR3 sequence: CASNQAGELFF. CDR3 sequence (DNA): TGTGCCAGTAATCAGGCCGGGGAGCTGTTTTTT.

The chain recombines TRBV6-2 or TRBV6-3 with TRBJ2-1; weak D call: TRBD2 (7 bases). The DNA end is a closer match to TRBJ2-7, so the J assignment may be wrong. Germline V gene sequence: CDR1 MNHEY, CDR2 SVGEGT. The CDR3 is made up of 12 amino acids. The CDR3 spells CASSGGHNEQYF. CDR3 nucleotides: TGTGCCAGCAGCGGGGGGCACAATGAGCAGTACTTC.

The rearrangement uses TRBV29-1 and TRBJ2-7, with 8 bases lining up with TRBD1. Germline loops: CDR1 SQVTM, CDR2 ANQGSEA. The CDR3 is made up of 15 amino acids. The V segment lost 4 bases and the J segment 2 bases; nucleotides outside the gene matches: 10. CDR3 residues: CSVGTDRVRAYEQYF. The DNA for the CDR3 is TGCAGCGTTGGGACGGACAGGGTAAGGGCCTACGAGCAGTACTTC.

This clonotype was counted a few times. The rearrangement joins TRBV2 to TRBJ2-5; 16 nucleotides agree with TRBD2. This CDR3 region has 15 residues. CDR1 is SNHLY and CDR2 is FYNNEI in the germline V gene. V shed 5 bases and J 5 bases; nucleotides not matched to a gene: 2. The DNA for the CDR3 is TGTGCCAGCAGTATGGGACTAGCGGGAGGGGAGACCCAGTACTTC. As protein: CASSMGLAGGETQYF.

This clonotype was seen at least ten times. J is TRBJ2-2 and V is TRBV2; 9 bases fit TRBD2. The CDR3 is 16 amino acids. Germline V gene sequence: CDR1 SNHLY, CDR2 FYNNEI. Unmatched junction bases numbered 8, after V lost 4 bases and J lost 5 bases. In DNA form, the CDR3 reads TGTGCCAGCAGTGTTTCCAGCGGGAGGTGGACCGGGGAGCTGTTTTTT. Translated, it gives CASSVSSGRWTGELFF.

This clonotype was recorded at least ten times. In DNA form, the CDR3 reads TGTGCCAGCAGCGCCGAACAGGTGGACTCCTACGAGCAGTACTTC. Residues: CASSAEQVDSYEQYF. The V gene is TRBV14, the J gene TRBJ2-7; weak D call: TRBD1 (5 bases). The V end lost 5 bases, the J end lost 0 bases, and 14 bases lay between the germline ends. The length of the CDR3 is 15 residues. Germline lookup yields CDR1 SGHDN and CDR2 FVKESK.

This clonotype was recorded at least ten times. The chain has TRBV7-9 and TRBJ2-7, with D tentatively TRBD1 (5 bases). With 6 bases removed from V and 0 bases from J, the gap between germline ends came to 18 bases. The germline gives CDR1 SEHNR, CDR2 FQNEAQ (reference sequence). The CDR3 runs to 16 residues. The CDR3 DNA reads as TGTGCCAGCAGTGCTCCAGACAGTCTGAGCTCCTACGAGCAGTACTTC. Translation: CASSAPDSLSSYEQYF.

This clonotype has a count of ten or more. The rearrangement links TRBV20-1 to TRBJ2-2; perhaps D is TRBD1 or TRBD2 (5 bases each). V gave up 1 base and J gave up 5 bases, with 20 bases separating them. CDR3 length: 17 amino acids. Per the germline V gene, CDR1 is DFQATT and CDR2 is SNEGSKA (reference sequence). DNA of the CDR3: TGCAGTGCTAGAGGCGACTGGGGGATGAGTGAGACCGGGGAGCTGTTTTTT. Protein: CSARGDWGMSETGELFF.